The rows below give T cell receptor beta chains drawn from one sample of a study of T-cell memory formation after mild COVID-19. In TCRdb, the 5' RACE reads were re-called with MiXCR into one record per CDR3 protein. This table has around 150,000 distinct CDR3 sequences, 14% appearing once. The sequenced sample consisted of PBMCs or a T cell subset sorted from them (not recorded which). The receptors come from an adult woman who had mild COVID-19 (a few samples of this study predate the infection). Cell type and time point are not known. Each CDR3 is given with its conserved first and last residue. The order of the fields is V gene, D gene, clone size, J gene, CDR3 protein. The D gene is left open where the match is weak. Clone size is shown for a subset of rows, as once, few, many or a class of expanded clone.

TRBV3-2	.	.	TRBJ2-7	CASSQEKRTGGEQYF
TRBV7-6	TRBD1	few	TRBJ2-1	CASSLDPPGTGGYNEQFF
TRBV6-2/TRBV6-3	.	few	TRBJ2-2	CASSPPGSELFF
TRBV27	.	.	TRBJ1-5	CASSFSGDQPQHF
TRBV29-1	.	few	TRBJ2-1	CSAGGLLGEQFF
TRBV7-9	TRBD1	few	TRBJ2-7	CASSLDAGEGQGTYEQYF
TRBV6-2/TRBV6-3	.	.	TRBJ2-2	CASRLVFPTGELFF
TRBV19	.	few	TRBJ2-3	CASGGGDTQYF
TRBV12-3/TRBV12-4	.	.	TRBJ1-2	CASTASGGYGYTF
TRBV2	.	.	TRBJ2-1	CAVYWGVPYNEQFF
TRBV12-3/TRBV12-4	.	few	TRBJ2-7	CASSSRSVTSWGYEQYF
TRBV12-3/TRBV12-4	TRBD2	.	TRBJ2-5	CASSLESLAGKIETQYF
TRBV9	TRBD2	few	TRBJ2-1	CASSALAGGNNEQFF
TRBV10-3	.	.	TRBJ2-2	CAISGSQHTGELFF
TRBV24-1	.	few	TRBJ2-1	CATSDLGQEGEQFF
TRBV14	.	.	TRBJ2-7	CASSVMTSSYEQYF
TRBV4-2	TRBD2	.	TRBJ2-7	CASSQREVRTRSYEQYF
TRBV6-6	.	.	TRBJ2-7	CASSSVPWEGARVFHEQYF
TRBV7-2	.	.	TRBJ2-4	CASSPSTGFKNIQYF
TRBV5-1	TRBD1	many	TRBJ2-2	CASSLAGQGTGELFF
TRBV4-3	TRBD2	few	TRBJ2-1	CASSQGGSGRRDEQFF
TRBV24-1	TRBD1	.	TRBJ1-2	CATSDRDRGYGYTF
TRBV4-3	TRBD1	few	TRBJ1-3	CASSQERQGPSGNTIYF
TRBV12-3/TRBV12-4	.	.	TRBJ2-3	CASSTPLGVGSTDTQYF
TRBV4-1	.	.	TRBJ2-7	CASSQDDTSYEQYF
TRBV7-2	.	few	TRBJ2-5	CASSETLRGETQYF
TRBV27	.	few	TRBJ1-2	CASSLGGARGYTF
TRBV12-3/TRBV12-4	TRBD1	.	TRBJ2-3	CASSLRQGSTDTQYF
TRBV5-1	.	many	TRBJ2-1	CASSGGGTDLREQFF